The rows below give T cell receptor beta chains drawn from one sample of a study of T-cell memory formation after mild COVID-19. One entry per CDR3 protein, called by TCRdb with MiXCR from the 5' RACE reads. This table holds some 150,000 distinct CDR3 sequences, 5.5% to 7% found once. Sequenced sample: PBMCs or a T cell subset sorted from them (not recorded which). The origin of the receptors is an adult woman who had mild COVID-19 (a few samples of this study predate the infection). Cell type and time point are not known. Each CDR3 is given with its conserved first and last residue. A D gene is named only where the DNA matches it firmly. Size is stated for part of the rows, as once, few or many counts, or as a class when the clone is expanded.

j_call | v_call | d_call | clone_size | cdr3_aa | cdr3_nt
TRBJ1-2 | TRBV7-9 | NA | many | CASSLEPDYGYTF | TGTGCCAGCAGCTTGGAACCCGACTATGGCTACACCTTC
TRBJ2-3 | TRBV5-1 | NA | many | CASSLVVGSTDTQYF | TGCGCCAGCAGCTTGGTTGTAGGGAGCACAGATACGCAGTATTTT
TRBJ1-1 | TRBV6-1 | NA | few | CASSEVTGTDISPFF | TGTGCCAGCAGTGAAGTGACCGGGACGGACATCTCTCCTTTCTTT
TRBJ1-4 | TRBV4-2 | TRBD1 | few | CASSQGPGQGNEKLFF | TGTGCCAGCAGCCAAGGACCGGGACAGGGAAATGAAAAACTGTTTTTT
TRBJ2-1 | TRBV6-6 | TRBD2 | many | CASSQSGGSYNEQFF | TGTGCCAGCAGTCAGAGCGGGGGCTCCTACAATGAGCAGTTCTTC
TRBJ2-3 | TRBV24-1 | NA | many | CATSDSLGARTQYF | TGTGCCACCAGTGATTCCCTGGGGGCGCGAACGCAGTATTTT
TRBJ2-7 | TRBV11-3 | NA | many | CASGIGSGVYEQYF | TGTGCCAGCGGAATTGGCTCCGGAGTCTACGAGCAGTACTTC
TRBJ2-1 | TRBV4-2 | TRBD1 | many | CASSSQEGTGANEQFF | TGTGCCAGCAGCTCACAAGAGGGGACAGGGGCGAATGAGCAGTTCTTC
TRBJ2-7 | TRBV7-8 | TRBD1 | NA | CASSLETGTAYEQYF | TGTGCCAGCAGCTTAGAGACGGGGACAGCCTACGAGCAGTACTTC
TRBJ2-1 | TRBV30 | NA | many | CAWSGGPPGNEQFF | TGTGCCTGGAGTGGAGGGCCCCCCGGCAATGAGCAGTTCTTC
TRBJ2-2 | TRBV7-8 | NA | many | CASSSRQARSGELFF | TGTGCCAGCAGCTCAAGACAGGCCCGAAGCGGGGAGCTGTTTTTT
TRBJ1-2 | TRBV20-1 | NA | few | CSARADRAAYGYTF | TGCAGTGCTAGAGCGGATCGGGCTGCTTATGGCTACACCTTC
TRBJ2-5 | TRBV7-3 | NA | many | CASSRRARETQYF | TGTGCCAGCAGCCGCCGGGCCAGGGAGACCCAGTACTTC
TRBJ2-5 | TRBV10-3 | TRBD1 | few | CAIRGTEETQYF | TGTGCCATCAGGGGGACAGAAGAGACCCAGTACTTC
TRBJ2-1 | TRBV7-2 | NA | many | CASSPQVGAGSYNEQFF | TGTGCCAGCAGCCCACAGGTTGGGGCCGGCTCCTACAATGAGCAGTTCTTC
TRBJ1-6 | TRBV12-3/TRBV12-4 | NA | many | CASTGDGTGSPLHF | TGTGCCAGCACTGGGGACGGTACTGGCTCACCCCTCCACTTT
TRBJ1-1 | TRBV12-3/TRBV12-4 | TRBD1 | NA | CASSWTQGAGNTEAFF | TGTGCCAGCAGTTGGACACAGGGGGCCGGGAACACTGAAGCTTTCTTT
TRBJ2-3 | TRBV7-3 | TRBD2 | many | CASSLWAPSGGTPDTQYF | TGTGCCAGCAGCTTATGGGCTCCTAGCGGGGGGACACCAGATACGCAGTATTTT
TRBJ2-1 | TRBV6-2/TRBV6-3 | NA | many | CASRSGPAYNEQFF | TGTGCCAGCAGATCGGGACCGGCCTACAATGAGCAGTTCTTC
TRBJ1-5 | TRBV5-1 | NA | few | CASSLGGPGGNQPQHF | TGCGCCAGCAGCTTGGGGGGCCCAGGGGGCAATCAGCCCCAGCATTTT
TRBJ2-5 | TRBV7-6 | NA | many | CASNLGGTTTRAQYF | TGTGCCAGCAACCTAGGGGGGACTACCACAAGGGCCCAGTACTTC
TRBJ2-7 | TRBV12-3/TRBV12-4 | NA | many | CASSLALPGPYEQYF | TGTGCCAGCAGTTTAGCTCTCCCCGGCCCCTACGAGCAGTACTTC
TRBJ2-7 | TRBV20-1 | NA | NA | CSARGERYEQYF | TGCAGTGCTAGGGGGGAGCGATACGAGCAGTACTTC
TRBJ2-7 | TRBV4-3 | NA | many | CASSQRQGKAYEQYF | TGCGCCAGCAGCCAAAGACAAGGGAAGGCCTACGAGCAGTACTTC
TRBJ2-7 | TRBV3-1 | TRBD1 | NA | CASSQRPPGQGPYEQYF | TGTGCCAGCAGCCAACGCCCACCGGGACAGGGCCCCTACGAGCAGTACTTC
TRBJ2-1 | TRBV25-1 | NA | many | CASTSSGEQFF | TGTGCCAGCACTTCATCGGGGGAGCAGTTCTTC